The next 2 T cell receptor beta chains were all read from a single sample in a study of graft-versus-host responses after intestinal transplantation. Only in-frame clones appear in the TCRdb table, and some are missing; sequencing was by immunoSEQ multiplex PCR. Of about 24,000 clones in the sample, 70% to 90% were seen once. The specimen was PBMCs, collected nearly 470 days after intestinal transplant. Receptors originate from a human patient who received an intestinal transplant, so some T cells may come from the graft donor.

The CDR3 DNA reads as TGTGCCAGCTCACTACAGGGTTCCGTCTCTGGGGCCAACGTCCTGACTTTC. Its translation: CASSLQGSVSGANVLTF. V usage is TRBV18 and J usage is TRBJ2-6; maybe TRBD1 (6 bases). Trimming removed 4 bases at V and 0 bases at J, with 13 bases between. The CDR3 spans 17 residues. Germline V CDR1 and CDR2: KGHSH, LQKENI.

V gene TRBV6-1 combines with J gene TRBJ2-5; the D is unclear. The end of the DNA aligns better with TRBJ2-7, so the J call may be wrong. Germline V gene sequence: CDR1 MNHNS, CDR2 SASEGT. This CDR3 comprises 13 residues. Here the CDR3 reads CASSEVEIREQYF. Written as DNA, the CDR3 is TGTGCCAGCAGTGAAGTAGAAATCCGCGAGCAGTACTTC.